This record covers a single TCR beta chain. Its antigen remains unidentified. Sequencing was performed with immunoSEQ multiplex PCR; in TCRdb, only in-frame clones are kept and a portion is missing. The sample yields 55,000 to 60,000 clones, about 82% seen once. Germline-derived CDR1 and CDR2 are KGHSH and LQKENI. The CDR3 spans 14 residues. Trimming shortened V by 0 bases and J by 6 bases, and 10 bases separated the two germline ends. This record belongs to a study of OX40 agonist ivuxolimab in advanced cancers. Study overall: Patients treated during dose escalation were battling hepatocellular carcinoma, melanoma, renal cell or head and neck cancer. Previous treatment with anti-PD-1, anti-PD-L1 or anti-CTLA-4 therapy was allowed; 40% had received some. General study results and limits: At 0.1 to 3.0 mg/kg and by week 6, CD4+ and CD8+ T cells in the blood had expanded clonally.

The V and J genes are TRBV18 and TRBJ2-3; the D gene is possibly TRBD2 (5 bases). This specimen was CD4+ or CD8+ T cells sorted from blood, taken in a trial of the OX40 agonist ivuxolimab. The receptor comes from an adult with an advanced solid tumor such as melanoma, head and neck, liver or kidney cancer. The CDR3 nucleotides read TGTGCCAGCTCACCACCGCCTAGCCGCGATACGCAGTATTTT. Its translation is CASSPPPSRDTQYF.